These T cell receptor beta chains were read from a single sample in a study of OX40 agonist ivuxolimab in advanced cancers. TCRdb's table, derived via immunoSEQ multiplex PCR, lists solely in-frame clones and lacks some. Among about 37,000 clones, around 73% were seen once, and the ten largest hold roughly 21%. The starting material was CD4+ or CD8+ T cells sorted from blood, obtained in a trial of the OX40 agonist ivuxolimab. The receptors stem from an adult with an advanced solid tumor such as melanoma, head and neck, liver or kidney cancer. The CDR3 runs from the conserved cysteine through the conserved F or W.

j_call,v_call,cdr3_aa
TRBJ2-7,TRBV9,CASSATGGNEQYF
TRBJ1-5,TRBV19,CASSTGTGSNQPQHF
TRBJ2-2,TRBV7-9,CASPGGQYTGELFF
TRBJ2-3,TRBV5-6,CASSRGLAVSTDTQYF
TRBJ2-1,TRBV4-3,CASSPRQGARDEQFF
TRBJ1-2,TRBV15,CATSRDGRAAYYTF
TRBJ2-6,TRBV19,CASTRQSGANVLTF
TRBJ2-1,TRBV4-3,CASSLRLAGLNEQFF
TRBJ1-2,TRBV18,CASSPDGPYGYTF
TRBJ2-7,TRBV15,CATSRDSYTGQGGSYEQYF
TRBJ2-5,TRBV27,CASRPGTAGSQETQYF
TRBJ2-3,TRBV4-3,CASSQDPWTSTGTDTQYF
TRBJ2-3,TRBV28,CASASGGGADTQYF
TRBJ2-1,TRBV7-2,CASSPGAFSYNEQFF
TRBJ2-7,TRBV18,CASLSSGTATYEQYF
TRBJ1-2,TRBV29-1,CSVEAGAANYGYTF
TRBJ1-1,TRBV29-1,CSVDPSEAFF
TRBJ1-3,TRBV5-6,CASSLDRGNTIYF
TRBJ2-1,TRBV7-8,CASSLALGAYNEQFF
TRBJ2-3,TRBV19,CASSKDVGGVTDTQYF
TRBJ2-3,TRBV7-3,CASSLGTQRATDTQYF
NA,TRBV7-7,CASSLGLAGDYEQYF
TRBJ2-1,TRBV9,CASSVLGLGNEQFF
TRBJ2-3,TRBV27,CASSSNPGRSPGPGDTQYF
TRBJ1-5,TRBV6-5,CASRFLLGSNQPQHF
TRBJ2-1,TRBV5-1,CASSLDGRSKQNEQFF
TRBJ1-1,TRBV5-5,CASSLALGLNTEAFF
TRBJ1-4,TRBV6-5,CASGTNEKLFF
TRBJ2-1,TRBV27,CASRFLGSLKEGEQFF
TRBJ2-1,TRBV7-6,CASSLGVTGGNEQFF
TRBJ1-2,TRBV25-1,CASSALGLNYGYTF
TRBJ2-1,TRBV7-3,CASSSGTPEDEQFF
TRBJ1-2,TRBV27,CASRRGAGGYTF
TRBJ2-5,TRBV7-6,CASSFPRTGTANLQETQYF
TRBJ2-7,TRBV27,CASSSPRAYEQYF